This TCR beta chain is from a study of blood T cells in healthy people across ages. Study observations and caveats: A greater number of naive CD4+ cells and higher diversity distinguished long-lived donors from aged donors.

The CDR3 totals 15 residues. CDR1 MNHNS and CDR2 SASEGT come from the germline V gene. This clonotype has at least ten counts. Its antigen is not identified. The junction differs from germline at one of its ends, possibly a read error. Researchers report isolating at least 6 million PBMCs per sample. Next came a second PCR, run for roughly 7 to 12 cycles, which used a sample-barcoded 5' primer along with a J-beta primer mix. TCRdb reprocessed the 5' RACE reads with MiXCR, giving one entry per CDR3 protein. This sample has 1.6 million or so distinct CDR3 sequences; around 35% occur once, and the top ten carry about 11%.

Sequencing input: blood. The TCR comes from a young woman in good health. The rearrangement links TRBV6-1 to TRBJ2-7, with D possibly matching TRBD1 (6 bases). The CDR3 region has the DNA TGCGCCAGCAGTGAGGGAACAGGGAGCTCCTACGAGCAGTACTTC. It yields the protein CASSEGTGSSYEQYF.